The present T cell receptor beta chain was sequenced within a study of T cell changes during pregnancy in multiple sclerosis. Sequencing was performed with immunoSEQ multiplex PCR; in TCRdb, only in-frame clones are kept and a portion is missing. The table records 50,000 or so clones, about 92% of them present only once. V was pared by 4 bases and J by 0 bases, with 12 bases between. Germline V lookup: CDR1 MNHEY, CDR2 SVGAGI. The CDR3 sequence is 15 residues long. The material sequenced was CD4+ T cells from peripheral blood mononuclear cells, taken before pregnancy. The clonotype was recovered from a female donor with multiple sclerosis, enrolled in a pregnancy study. The chain uses TRBV6-5 and TRBJ1-2; maybe TRBD1 (6 bases). The CDR3 sequence is CASSSQGTANYGYTF. As DNA, the CDR3 is TGTGCCAGCAGTTCCCAGGGGACCGCTAACTATGGCTACACCTTC.